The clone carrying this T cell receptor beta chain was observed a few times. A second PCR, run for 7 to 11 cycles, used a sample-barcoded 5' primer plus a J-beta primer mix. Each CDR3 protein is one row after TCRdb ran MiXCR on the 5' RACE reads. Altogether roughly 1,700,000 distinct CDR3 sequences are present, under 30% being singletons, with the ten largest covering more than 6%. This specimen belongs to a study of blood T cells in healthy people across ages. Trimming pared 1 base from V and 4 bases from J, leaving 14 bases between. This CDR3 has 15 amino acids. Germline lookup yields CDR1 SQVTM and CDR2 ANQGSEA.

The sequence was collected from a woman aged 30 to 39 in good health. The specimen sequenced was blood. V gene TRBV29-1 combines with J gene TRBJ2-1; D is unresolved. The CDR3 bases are TGCAGCGTTGAAGTGCCTAGGCCCTCTTACAATGAGCAGTTCTTC. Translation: CSVEVPRPSYNEQFF.